This T cell receptor (beta chain) is drawn from a study of T cells in Graves' hyperthyroidism and ophthalmopathy. General study findings and limits: Ophthalmopathy prediction by the model preceded onset by a median roughly 6 months.

This clonotype was seen more than once but under ten times. What it binds is unknown. The CDR3 regions of TCR beta were amplified from RNA transcripts. The study used the HTBI primer set for a first-round RT-PCR of the TCR CDR3. TCRdb re-analysed the multiplex PCR reads in MiXCR, keeping a single row per CDR3 protein. Seen here are some 350,000 distinct CDR3 sequences, around 15% observed once, and the top ten hold 30% to 40%. There are 13 residues in the CDR3. Trimming took 1 base from V and 11 from J, leaving 17 bases between them. Germline V lookup: CDR1 GTSNPN, CDR2 SVGIG (reference sequence). This sample holds PBMCs from less than 13 ml fresh peripheral blood.

The clonotype was recovered from a woman between 40 and 55 years old with Graves' ophthalmopathy. The J gene is TRBJ1-1, the V gene TRBV30; no definite D call. Sequencing used blood. In DNA, the CDR3 is TGTGCCTGGAGTGGGGTACGGGGTGATGTGGCTTTCTTT. Translating gives CAWSGVRGDVAFF.